What follows describes a single TCR beta chain. Authors' processing steps: Scientists estimated how many nucleated cells there were by amplifying reference gene primers. Profiling relied on immunoSEQ multiplex PCR, and the TCRdb table lists in-frame clones only, not all of them. The V and J calls and the clone size are those of that table, but D and trimming were determined from the DNA. The sample shows more than 20,000 clones, over 70% of them seen only once. The data stem from a study of blood T cell repertoires in COVID-19. The wider study: Acute and convalescent COVID-19 specimens originated in the United States, Italy and Spain. From T cells, B-cell-depleted T cells, or PBMCs came the material, which was cDNA or gDNA.

Per the germline V gene, CDR1 is GTSNPN and CDR2 is SVGIG (reference sequence). This CDR3 has 13 amino acids. The junction had 6 bases not matched to a gene; V was cut back by 5 bases and J by 4 bases. The chain couples TRBV30 to TRBJ1-2; 8 bases are a match to TRBD1. This receptor was taken from a human donor with active COVID-19. The donor label of this sample is uncertain. Sequencing was performed on peripheral blood. The chain's CDR3 is CAWGRDRPYGYTF. CDR3 nucleotide sequence: TGTGCCTGGGGCCGGGACAGGCCCTATGGCTACACCTTC.